These 9 T cell receptor beta chains originate from one sample sequenced in a study of persistence of HIV-infected CD4 T cells. For these TCRs, the target antigens are not known. The immunoSEQ assay was version 4, run in survey mode. Some clones are missing from TCRdb's copy, which holds only in-frame ones; the method was immunoSEQ multiplex PCR. The table lists about 45,000 clones, roughly 90% of them singletons. Anti-CD3/anti-CD28 beads served as a nonspecific positive control stimulus. Responding CD4+ T cells were sorted by upregulation of both CD40 ligand and CD69. This specimen was CD4+ T cells sorted from PBMCs after approximately 19-hour stimulation, taken from a patient who received antiretroviral therapy. The receptors were gathered from an adult woman with HIV who was CMV-seropositive.

The chain recombines TRBV2 with TRBJ2-2, with D possibly being TRBD2 (7 bases). The CDR3 has 11 amino acids. Trimming shortened V by 11 bases and J by 9 bases, and 13 bases separated the two germline ends. Germline CDR1 is SNHLY and CDR2 is FYNNEI. The CDR3 nucleotides are TGTGCCGGCCGGGGGGCTCGGGAGCTGTTTTTT. This codes for CAGRGARELFF. Using reference TRBV2 and TRBJ2-2 for the parts outside the CDR3, the full variable domain is EPEVTQTPSHQVTQMGQEVILRCVPISNHLYFYWYRQILGQKVEFLVSFYNNEISEKSEIFDDQFSVERPDGSNFTLKIRSTKLEDSAMYFCAGRGARELFFGEGSRLTVL.

This sequence joins TRBV30 and TRBJ2-3; tentative D call: TRBD2 (6 bases). Trimming took 8 bases from V and 1 from J, leaving 16 bases between them. The CDR3 spans 14 residues. The V gene's germline CDR1 is GTSNPN and CDR2 SVGIG (reference sequence). The CDR3 DNA is TGTGCCACCATATGGACGGGGGGCACAGATACGCAGTATTTT. It is translated as CATIWTGGTDTQYF.

The gene calls are TRBV24-1 and TRBJ1-2; 8 nucleotides line up with TRBD1. From germline, CDR1 is KGHDR and CDR2 SFDVKD. J gave up 2 bases and V 3 bases, and 4 bases lay outside the gene matches. This CDR3 spans 15 amino acids. The CDR3 DNA reads as TGTGCCACCAGTGATCGGAACAGGGGGAACTATGGCTACACCTTC. Encoded protein: CATSDRNRGNYGYTF.

The chain combines TRBV6-5 with TRBJ1-2, with 10 bases identical to TRBD1. CDR3 length: 14 amino acids. J was trimmed by 3 bases and V by 7 bases; bases with no gene match: 5. Germline V gene sequence: CDR1 MNHEY, CDR2 SVGAGI. The CDR3 coding sequence is TGTGCCAGCACTCGGGACAGGGGCGACTATGGCTACACCTTC. This gives the protein CASTRDRGDYGYTF.

The chain uses TRBV27 and TRBJ1-1; 7 bases align to TRBD1. This CDR3 is built from 14 residues. Per the germline V gene, CDR1 is MNHEY and CDR2 is SMNVEV (reference sequence). V gave up 3 bases and J gave up 10 bases; unmatched junction bases: 11. CDR3 region: CASSFEGARFRAFF. The CDR3 nucleotides are TGTGCCAGCAGTTTCGAGGGGGCTCGATTTCGAGCTTTCTTT.

The rearrangement joins TRBV7-3 to TRBJ2-3; possibly TRBD2 for D (6 bases). Germline CDR1 is SGHTA and CDR2 is FQGTGA. V was cut by 5 bases and J by 1 base, with 16 bases left in between. CDR3 length equals 16 residues. CDR3 bases: TGTGCCAGCAGCCTCGGGACTCGAGGGGGCACAGATACGCAGTATTTT. Amino acid sequence: CASSLGTRGGTDTQYF.

V gene TRBV2 combines with J gene TRBJ2-7, with 12 bases lining up with TRBD1. Trimming took 9 bases from V and 7 from J; bases not matched to a gene: 13. From germline, CDR1 is SNHLY and CDR2 FYNNEI. The CDR3 is made up of 15 amino acids. This CDR3 is CASNRRDRGPGEQYF. Here the CDR3 DNA reads TGTGCCAGTAATAGAAGGGACAGGGGGCCGGGGGAGCAGTACTTC.

The genes are TRBV6-1 and TRBJ1-1; D gene unclear. The CDR3 runs 13 residues. V was clipped by 3 bases and J by 2 bases, with 7 bases between them. Germline CDR1 is MNHNS and CDR2 is SASEGT. The CDR3 spells CASSEIRNTEAFF. In DNA form, the CDR3 reads TGTGCCAGCAGTGAGATTCGAAACACTGAAGCTTTCTTT.

The chain has TRBV11-1 and TRBJ2-4; D perhaps matches TRBD2 (5 bases). Germline V gene sequence: CDR1 SGHAT, CDR2 FQDESV (reference sequence). V gave up 4 bases and J gave up 7 bases, with 11 bases separating them. The CDR3 sequence is 13 residues long. The CDR3 region is CASSSPGTNIQYF. CDR3 nucleotides: TGTGCCAGCAGCTCACCGGGAACGAACATTCAGTACTTC.